The 26 T cell receptor beta chains reported below all come from one sample, sequenced in a study of blood T cell repertoires in COVID-19 (dated by TCRdb to 2020 to 2021). Library creation used the immunoSEQ multiplex PCR assay. What TCRdb holds here is the immuneACCESS table cut down to in-frame rearrangements. Part of the clones is not present; checked against another copy, under half of the missing clones reflect an unresolved V gene, and the others are unexplained. Present in this sample are approximately 260,000 clones, roughly 80% of which were seen just once. Under 4.5% of the sample comes from the top ten. The source material was peripheral blood. All receptors derive from a woman aged 40 to 50 with active or convalescent COVID-19.

The chain recombines TRBV6-6 with TRBJ2-6, with D perhaps TRBD1 (7 bases). This CDR3 contains 18 residues. Trimming took 5 bases from V and 0 from J, leaving 17 bases between them. Germline V CDR1 and CDR2: MNHNY, SVGAGI (reference sequence). DNA for the CDR3: TGTGCCAGCAGTAGATTCCCAGGGGGGTTCTCTGGGGCCAACGTCCTGACTTTC. Its translation: CASSRFPGGFSGANVLTF.

The chain employs TRBV5-1 and TRBJ2-1; unclear D gene. Germline loops: CDR1 SGHRS, CDR2 YFSETQ. V was pared by 1 base and J by 2 bases, with 10 bases between. CDR3 length: 15 residues. The CDR3: CASSLNTETYNEQFF. CDR3 bases: TGCGCCAGCAGCTTGAACACAGAAACCTACAATGAGCAGTTCTTC.

Concerning this clone: Other nucleotide sequences from this sample produce the same CDR3. The V call is TRBV3-1 (or the pseudogene TRBV3-2), the J call TRBJ1-5, with 8 bases aligning to TRBD1. Germline CDR1 LGHDT, CDR2 YNNKEL (reference sequence). The trim removed 4 bases at V and 7 bases at J, leaving 6 bases unmatched. There are 14 residues in the CDR3. The CDR3 loop reads CASSLGQGGQPQHF. The CDR3 region has the DNA TGTGCCAGCAGCCTAGGACAGGGAGGACAGCCCCAGCATTTT.

The V call is TRBV7-9, the J call TRBJ2-1, with 9 bases matching TRBD1. V lost 6 bases to trimming and J lost 4 bases; unmatched junction nucleotides: 7. Germline lookup yields CDR1 SEHNR and CDR2 FQNEAQ (reference sequence). The CDR3 has 15 amino acids. DNA of the CDR3: TGTGCCAGCAGAAAAGGGACAGGGTCGTACAATGAGCAGTTCTTC. As protein: CASRKGTGSYNEQFF.

The chain combines TRBV18 with TRBJ2-2, with D maybe TRBD1 (5 bases). The CDR3 has 16 residues. The V gene lost 0 bases and the J gene lost 7 bases, with 15 bases spanning the gap. Per the germline V gene, CDR1 is KGHSH and CDR2 is LQKENI. CDR3 DNA: TGTGCCAGCTCACCACCGTCTTCCAGGGAAATCGGGGAGCTGTTTTTT. Translating gives CASSPPSSREIGELFF.

The chain is built from TRBV30 and TRBJ1-5, with TRBD1 as a possible D gene (5 bases). Germline V gene sequence: CDR1 GTSNPN, CDR2 SVGIG (reference sequence). V lost 2 bases and J lost 0, with 8 bases in between. The CDR3 is 14 residues long. CDR3 protein: CAWSRGSSNQPQHF. The CDR3 nucleotides are TGTGCCTGGAGTCGGGGGAGTAGCAATCAGCCCCAGCATTTT.

The chain recombines TRBV19 with TRBJ1-2, with a possible D match to TRBD1 (6 bases). CDR3 length equals 13 residues. The germline CDR1 and CDR2 sequences are LNHDA and SQIVND (reference sequence). V lost 6 bases and J lost 8, with 16 bases in between. The CDR3 reads CASSLTQGYGYTF. CDR3 nucleotide sequence: TGTGCCAGTAGCCTAACCCAGGGGTACGGCTACACCTTC. The variable domain in full, completed from reference TRBV19 and TRBJ1-2, reads DGGITQSPKYLFRKEGQNVTLSCEQNLNHDAMYWYRQDPGQGLRLIYYSQIVNDFQKGDIAEGYSVSREKKESFPLTVTSAQKNPTAFYLCASSLTQGYGYTFGSGTRLTVV.

The chain joins TRBV3-1 (or the pseudogene TRBV3-2) to TRBJ2-3, with D tentatively TRBD1 (5 bases). Looked up from germline, CDR1 is LGHDT and CDR2 is YNNKEL (reference sequence). CDR3 length: 14 amino acids. With 3 bases removed from V and 2 bases from J, the gap between germline ends came to 9 bases. This CDR3 is CASSQDTSTDTQYF. The DNA for the CDR3 is TGTGCCAGCAGCCAGGACACGTCCACAGATACGCAGTATTTT.

The rearrangement joins TRBV7-9 to TRBJ2-7, with 7 bases fitting TRBD1. Germline V gene sequence: CDR1 SEHNR, CDR2 FQNEAQ (reference sequence). V lost 5 bases to trimming and J lost 5 bases; unmatched junction nucleotides: 9. The CDR3 covers 14 residues. The CDR3 DNA follows: TGTGCCAGCAGCCGACAGGGCGAAAGGAACGAGCAGTACTTC. Amino acid sequence: CASSRQGERNEQYF.

The chain recombines TRBV5-5 with TRBJ2-7; tentative D call: TRBD1 (5 bases). There are 15 residues in the CDR3. Germline values: CDR1 SGHKS, CDR2 YYEKEE (reference sequence). V lost 6 bases, J lost 2 bases, and 18 bases lay in between. CDR3 bases: TGTGCCAGCACCCCGGGTTTGGGGCCAACCTACGAGCAGTACGTC. Translating it yields CASTPGLGPTYEQYV.

The chain joins TRBV12-3 or TRBV12-4 to TRBJ2-7; D unresolved. V was trimmed by 1 base and J by 4 bases, leaving 5 bases between them. The CDR3 has 12 amino acids. In DNA form, the CDR3 reads TGTGCCAGCAGTTTAGAGAGGTACGAGCAGTACTTC. This encodes CASSLERYEQYF.

The rearrangement links TRBV29-1 to TRBJ1-1; 7 nucleotides match TRBD1. This CDR3 is 11 amino acids long. Germline CDR1 and CDR2: SQVTM and ANQGSEA. Trimming at V came to 8 bases and at J to 4 bases, leaving 4 bases not matched to a gene. The CDR3 DNA reads as TGCAGCCGCAGGGGGTCCACTGAAGCTTTCTTT. The encoded protein is CSRRGSTEAFF.

The chain uses TRBV18 and TRBJ1-2, with 7 positions matching TRBD1. Trimming at V came to 2 bases and at J to 8 bases, leaving 8 bases not matched to a gene. CDR1 and CDR2 from the germline V gene are KGHSH and LQKENI. The CDR3 consists of 14 residues. CDR3 region: CASSPVGNRGGYTF. As DNA, the CDR3 is TGTGCCAGCTCACCAGTAGGAAACAGGGGCGGCTACACCTTC.

V and J are TRBV27 and TRBJ1-6; tentative D call: TRBD1 (5 bases). In germline, CDR1 is MNHEY, CDR2 SMNVEV (reference sequence). The CDR3 runs 18 residues. V was clipped by 1 base and J by 10 bases, with 23 bases between them. The CDR3 region has the DNA TGTGCCAGCAGTTTATTAGCCCTCGGGAGGGGAATTAAATCACCCCTCCACTTT. Translated, it gives CASSLLALGRGIKSPLHF.

This clone has a single count. J is TRBJ1-2 and V is TRBV7-9; 8 nucleotides align to TRBD1. This CDR3 spans 14 amino acids. Germline assignment: CDR1 SEHNR and CDR2 FQNEAQ (reference sequence). Losses at the gene ends were 5 bases for V and 2 bases for J; bases not matched to a gene: 4. Here the CDR3 reads CASSPTGANYGYTF. In nucleotides, the CDR3 is TGTGCCAGCAGCCCGACAGGGGCGAACTATGGCTACACCTTC.

The chain recombines TRBV6-2 or TRBV6-3 with TRBJ2-7; TRBD2 matches 10 bases. CDR3 length equals 16 residues. J gave up 9 bases and V 2 bases, and 13 bases lay outside the gene matches. Germline CDR1 reads MNHEY; CDR2 reads SVGEGT. The CDR3 spells CASSYRRVSGGPWQYF. The CDR3 nucleotides read TGTGCCAGCAGTTACCGCCGTGTTAGCGGGGGGCCCTGGCAGTACTTC.

This chain's CDR3 is CASSKQTVWETQYF. The DNA of the CDR3 is TGTGCCAGCTCAAAACAGACGGTTTGGGAGACCCAGTACTTC. The chain combines TRBV25-1 with TRBJ2-5; D remains ambiguous. CDR3 size: 14 residues. Germline CDR1 and CDR2: MGHDK and SYGVNS. V was trimmed by 8 bases and J by 5 bases, leaving 18 bases between them.

On this clone itself: A much bigger clone sits one base away, suggesting this may be a read error. The rearrangement joins TRBV12-3 or TRBV12-4 to TRBJ1-2; 7 positions agree with TRBD1. This CDR3 comprises 13 residues. V shed 5 bases and J 2 bases; nucleotides not matched to a gene: 2. CDR3 region: CASSMTGNYGYTF. The DNA of the CDR3 is TGTGCCAGCAGTATGACAGGGAACTATGGCTACACCTTC.

The chain joins TRBV5-1 to TRBJ2-6, with a weak D call TRBD1 (6 bases). CDR1 is SGHRS, CDR2 YFSETQ, per germline. Trimming removed 0 bases from V and 3 bases from J, with 13 bases in between. The CDR3 is made up of 17 amino acids. CDR3 sequence (DNA): TGCGCCAGCAGCTTGGGGGGCACAGGGTTTGGGGCCAACGTCCTGACTTTC. Translated: CASSLGGTGFGANVLTF.

This clone turned up a few times. J is TRBJ1-2 and V is TRBV2; D unresolved. The germline gives CDR1 SNHLY, CDR2 FYNNEI. Trimming shortened V by 2 bases and J by 2 bases, and 6 bases separated the two germline ends. The CDR3 sequence is 13 residues long. The CDR3 sequence is CASSEQRNYGYTF. The DNA for the CDR3 is TGTGCCAGCAGTGAACAGCGGAACTATGGCTACACCTTC.

The rearrangement links TRBV28 to TRBJ2-2; 10 nucleotides align to TRBD1. Germline V lookup: CDR1 MDHEN, CDR2 SYDVKM. J gave up 7 bases and V 4 bases, and 12 bases lay outside the gene matches. This CDR3 is 17 amino acids long. The CDR3 bases are TGTGCCAGCAGTTCCATAAGGCGACAGGGGGCGATCGGGGAGCTGTTTTTT. Translation: CASSSIRRQGAIGELFF. Combining the CDR3 with reference TRBV28 and TRBJ2-2 gives the whole variable domain DVKVTQSSRYLVKRTGEKVFLECVQDMDHENMFWYRQDPGLGLRLIYFSYDVKMKEKGDIPEGYSVSREKKERFSLILESASTNQTSMYLCASSSIRRQGAIGELFFGEGSRLTVL.

The sample holds a few counts of this clone. Other DNA variants within this sample encode the same CDR3. The J gene is TRBJ1-3, the V gene TRBV5-1; 8 bases align to TRBD1. This CDR3 contains 15 residues. The V gene end was trimmed by 2 bases and the J gene end by 0 bases; junction bases not matched to a gene: 1. The germline gives CDR1 SGHRS, CDR2 YFSETQ. In DNA form, the CDR3 reads TGCGCCAGCAGCTTTGACAGGGGCTCTGGAAACACCATATATTTT. It is translated as CASSFDRGSGNTIYF. Looking up the rest from reference TRBV5-1 and TRBJ1-3 gives the full variable domain: KAGVTQTPRYLIKTRGQQVTLSCSPISGHRSVSWYQQTPGQGLQFLFEYFSETQRNKGNFPGRFSGRQFSNSRSEMNVSTLELGDSALYLCASSFDRGSGNTIYFGEGSWLTVV.

This clone was counted a single time. J is TRBJ2-7 and V is TRBV28, with D perhaps matching TRBD1 (6 bases). The CDR3 has 13 residues. V lost 2 bases, J lost 3 bases, and 8 bases lay in between. The germline CDR1 and CDR2 sequences are MDHEN and SYDVKM. The DNA of the CDR3 is TGTGCCAGCAGTTTAAGGGGGAACTACGAGCAGTACTTC. Translated: CASSLRGNYEQYF.

The CDR3, as DNA: TGTGCCAGCAGCCGAAGAGCGGGGGGGCCCACAGATACGCAGTATTTT. Residues: CASSRRAGGPTDTQYF. The J gene is TRBJ2-3, the V gene TRBV11-2, with TRBD2 identical over 10 bases. Trimming at V came to 5 bases and at J to 2 bases, leaving 7 bases not matched to a gene. This CDR3 spans 16 amino acids. CDR1 is SGHAT and CDR2 is FQNNGV in the germline V gene. The full variable domain, in which reference TRBV11-2 and TRBJ2-3 provide the parts outside the CDR3, is EAGVAQSPRYKIIEKRQSVAFWCNPISGHATLYWYQQILGQGPKLLIQFQNNGVVDDSQLPKDRFSAERLKGVDSTLKIQPAKLEDSAVYLCASSRRAGGPTDTQYFGPGTRLTVL.

This sequence joins TRBV19 and TRBJ1-5, with 9 bases fitting TRBD1. V lost 3 bases, J lost 4 bases, and 4 bases stayed unmatched. Germline V gene data show CDR1 as LNHDA and CDR2 as SQIVND (reference sequence). The length of the CDR3 is 15 residues. CDR3 in DNA: TGTGCCAGTAGTATGCTTGGACAGGGGAATCAGCCCCAGCATTTT. Translating gives CASSMLGQGNQPQHF.

This clone was recorded only once. V usage is TRBV3-1 (or the pseudogene TRBV3-2) and J usage is TRBJ1-3; no clear D gene. From germline, CDR1 is LGHDT and CDR2 YNNKEL (reference sequence). V lost 0 bases, J lost 0 bases, and 6 bases lay in between. CDR3 length: 15 residues. In DNA form, the CDR3 reads TGTGCCAGCAGCCAAGACCTGAGCTCTGGAAACACCATATATTTT. Translated: CASSQDLSSGNTIYF.